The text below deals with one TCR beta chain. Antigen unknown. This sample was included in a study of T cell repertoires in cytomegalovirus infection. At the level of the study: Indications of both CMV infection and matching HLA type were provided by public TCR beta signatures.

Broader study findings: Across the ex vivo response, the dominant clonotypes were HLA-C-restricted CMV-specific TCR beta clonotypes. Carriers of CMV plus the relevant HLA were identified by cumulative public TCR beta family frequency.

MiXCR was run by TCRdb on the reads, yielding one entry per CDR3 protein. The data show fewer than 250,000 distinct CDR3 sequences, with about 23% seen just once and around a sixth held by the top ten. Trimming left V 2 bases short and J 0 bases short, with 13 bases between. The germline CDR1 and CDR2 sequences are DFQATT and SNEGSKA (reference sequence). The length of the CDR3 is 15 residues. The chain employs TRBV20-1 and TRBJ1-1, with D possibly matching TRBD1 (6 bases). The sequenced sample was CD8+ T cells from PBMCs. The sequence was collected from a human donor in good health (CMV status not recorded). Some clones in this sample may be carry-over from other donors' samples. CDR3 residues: CSARPQGSMNTEAFF. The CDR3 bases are TGCAGTGCTAGACCTCAGGGGTCCATGAACACTGAAGCTTTCTTT.